The 31 T cell receptor beta chains listed next were all sequenced from one sample in a study of blood T cell repertoires in COVID-19. Some clones are missing from TCRdb's copy, which holds only in-frame ones; the method was immunoSEQ multiplex PCR. The sample yields a few hundred thousand clones, more than 75% seen once. Sequenced input: peripheral blood. Receptor source: an elderly man with acute or convalescent COVID-19.

The V call is TRBV27, the J call TRBJ1-6; 11 bases are a match to TRBD1. Germline V gives CDR1 MNHEY, CDR2 SMNVEV (reference sequence). CDR3 size: 16 residues. With V trimmed by 3 bases and J by 10 bases, 8 bases remained unmatched. The CDR3 sequence is CASSFLLGQGGSPLHF. DNA for the CDR3: TGTGCCAGCAGTTTCCTGCTGGGACAGGGGGGCTCACCCCTCCACTTT.

This chain uses TRBV7-9 with TRBJ2-5, with 10 bases identical to TRBD2. CDR1 SEHNR and CDR2 FQNEAQ come from the germline V gene (reference sequence). The CDR3 consists of 14 residues. After removal of 5 bases from V and 3 bases from J, the junction contained 3 bases not matched to a gene. The CDR3 is CASSQGLAEETQYF. Written as DNA, the CDR3 is TGTGCCAGCAGCCAAGGACTAGCGGAAGAGACCCAGTACTTC.

The chain is built from TRBV19 and TRBJ1-1; no definite D call. The CDR3 length is 13 residues. Germline CDR1 reads LNHDA; CDR2 reads SQIVND (reference sequence). The V gene lost 1 base and the J gene lost 6 bases, with 9 bases spanning the gap. CDR3 coding DNA: TGTGCCAGTAGTATAGTATCGGTGGCTGAAGCTTTCTTT. Translated, it gives CASSIVSVAEAFF.

The sample holds one count of this clone. The rearrangement links TRBV5-1 to TRBJ2-1; 11 positions agree with TRBD2. The V and J ends lost 0 bases and 9 bases, in that order; junction bases with no gene match: 11. CDR1 is SGHRS and CDR2 is YFSETQ in the germline V gene. The CDR3 is 17 residues long. In DNA form, the CDR3 reads TGCGCCAGCAGCTTGGGTCTACTAGCGGGAGAATTCGGTGAGCAGTTCTTC. Its protein product is CASSLGLLAGEFGEQFF. Based on the CDR3 plus reference TRBV5-1 and TRBJ2-1, the full variable domain is KAGVTQTPRYLIKTRGQQVTLSCSPISGHRSVSWYQQTPGQGLQFLFEYFSETQRNKGNFPGRFSGRQFSNSRSEMNVSTLELGDSALYLCASSLGLLAGEFGEQFFGPGTRLTVL.

V gene TRBV7-8 combines with J gene TRBJ2-5, with D possibly being TRBD1 (6 bases). CDR3 length: 15 amino acids. Between the trimmed V and J ends, which lost 4 bases and 2 bases, there was a span of 14 bases. The germline gives CDR1 SGHVS, CDR2 FQNEAQ. The DNA for the CDR3 is TGTGCCAGCAGCTCCACAGGGTTCGGGCAAGAGACCCAGTACTTC. Its protein is CASSSTGFGQETQYF. Combining the CDR3 with reference TRBV7-8 and TRBJ2-5 gives the whole variable domain GAGVSQSPRYKVAKRGQDVALRCDPISGHVSLFWYQQALGQGPEFLTYFQNEAQLDKSGLPSDRFFAERPEGSVSTLKIQRTQQEDSAVYLCASSSTGFGQETQYFGPGTRLLVL.

The chain couples TRBV24-1 to TRBJ2-1; 12 nucleotides match TRBD2. The germline V gene has CDR1 KGHDR and CDR2 SFDVKD. J gave up 9 bases and V 3 bases, and 5 bases lay outside the gene matches. CDR3 length: 15 amino acids. CDR3 loop: CATSDMTSGGLEQFF. The CDR3 coding sequence is TGTGCCACCAGTGATATGACTAGCGGGGGCCTTGAGCAGTTCTTC.

J is TRBJ1-2 and V is TRBV3-1 (or the pseudogene TRBV3-2); the D is unclear. The germline gives CDR1 LGHDT, CDR2 YNNKEL (reference sequence). The CDR3 extends over 13 amino acids. V was pared by 0 bases and J by 8 bases, with 10 bases between. CDR3 loop: CASSQETASGYTF. CDR3 bases: TGTGCCAGCAGCCAAGAGACTGCTTCGGGCTACACCTTC.

The chain employs TRBV6-2 or TRBV6-3 and TRBJ1-1, with D tentatively TRBD1 (6 bases). Trimming left V 6 bases short and J 5 bases short, with 13 bases between. From germline, CDR1 is MNHEY and CDR2 SVGEGT. This CDR3 is 13 amino acids long. The CDR3 loop reads CASSLKQGTEAFF. The CDR3 DNA sequence: TGTGCCAGCAGCCTTAAACAGGGAACTGAAGCTTTCTTT.

The J gene is TRBJ1-1, the V gene TRBV19; TRBD1 might be the D (6 bases). V was shortened by 2 bases and J by 6 bases, with 13 bases between the two germline ends. Germline assignment: CDR1 LNHDA and CDR2 SQIVND (reference sequence). This CDR3 comprises 14 residues. The CDR3: CASSIQGRVSEAFF. Written as DNA, the CDR3 is TGTGCCAGTAGTATACAGGGGAGGGTTTCTGAAGCTTTCTTT. Full variable domain (remainder filled in from reference TRBV19 and TRBJ1-1): DGGITQSPKYLFRKEGQNVTLSCEQNLNHDAMYWYRQDPGQGLRLIYYSQIVNDFQKGDIAEGYSVSREKKESFPLTVTSAQKNPTAFYLCASSIQGRVSEAFFGQGTRLTVV.

CDR3 loop: CASSQDRGSFNEQFF. In DNA, the CDR3 is TGTGCCAGCAGTCAGGACAGGGGTTCTTTCAATGAGCAGTTCTTC. The chain combines TRBV6-5 with TRBJ2-1, with 9 bases matching TRBD1. This CDR3 is 15 amino acids long. Germline V gene lookup returns CDR1 MNHEY and CDR2 SVGAGI. Unmatched junction bases numbered 8, after V lost 5 bases and J lost 6 bases.

The chain is built from TRBV28 and TRBJ1-3; tentative D call: TRBD1 (6 bases). CDR1 is MDHEN, CDR2 SYDVKM, per germline. Trimming removed 3 bases from V and 7 bases from J, with 16 bases in between. This CDR3 has 15 amino acids. This CDR3 reads CASSFADRLGNTIYF. DNA of the CDR3: TGTGCCAGCAGTTTCGCCGACAGGCTGGGGAACACCATATATTTT.

This chain connects TRBV6-5 to TRBJ2-1, with TRBD2 identical over 11 bases. V gave up 2 bases and J gave up 6 bases; unmatched junction bases: 3. From germline, CDR1 is MNHEY and CDR2 SVGAGI. The CDR3 is made up of 15 amino acids. CDR3 DNA sequence: TGTGCCAGCAGTTACGCTAGCGGGGGGCCCAATGAGCAGTTCTTC. Encoded protein: CASSYASGGPNEQFF.

There are a few counts of this clone. The rearrangement joins TRBV9 to TRBJ1-2, with D perhaps TRBD1 (6 bases). This CDR3 region has 15 residues. The V and J ends lost 2 bases and 2 bases respectively, with 13 bases between them. Germline V lookup: CDR1 SGDLS, CDR2 YYNGEE. The CDR3 loop is CASSVGAGLNYGYTF. CDR3 nucleotide sequence: TGTGCCAGCAGCGTGGGGGCCGGATTGAACTATGGCTACACCTTC.

The J gene is TRBJ1-2, the V gene TRBV6-5; 8 bases map to TRBD1. With 0 bases clipped from V and 5 bases from J, the junction kept 8 bases outside the gene matches. Germline values: CDR1 MNHEY, CDR2 SVGAGI. CDR3 length: 16 amino acids. As DNA, the CDR3 is TGTGCCAGCAGTTACTCTTTCCAGGGGGCAACATATGGCTACACCTTC. Protein sequence: CASSYSFQGATYGYTF.

The chain recombines TRBV7-9 with TRBJ2-5; TRBD2 agrees at 8 bases. The CDR3 loop spans 13 amino acids. Germline values: CDR1 SEHNR, CDR2 FQNEAQ (reference sequence). V shed 6 bases and J 4 bases; nucleotides not matched to a gene: 4. The CDR3 DNA is TGTGCCAGCAGTTTGCGGGGGGTAGAGACCCAGTACTTC. It translates to CASSLRGVETQYF.

The rearrangement links TRBV18 to TRBJ2-7; D gene ambiguous. Deletions cut 5 bases from V and 1 base from J, with 6 bases between. CDR1 is KGHSH and CDR2 is LQKENI in the germline V gene. The CDR3 sequence is 12 residues long. CDR3 in amino acids: CASSSLSYEQYF. The CDR3, as DNA: TGTGCCAGCTCATCTCTTTCCTACGAGCAGTACTTC.

The V gene is TRBV6-1, the J gene TRBJ2-3, with 11 bases identical to TRBD2. In germline, CDR1 is MNHNS, CDR2 SASEGT. V lost 1 base, J lost 8 bases, and 8 bases stayed unmatched. CDR3 length: 16 residues. CDR3 loop: CASSEGVAGGHITQYF. The CDR3 DNA is TGTGCCAGCAGTGAAGGGGTAGCGGGAGGGCACATTACGCAGTATTTT.

The rearrangement joins TRBV3-1 (or the pseudogene TRBV3-2) to TRBJ1-2; 9 nucleotides match TRBD1. Germline V gene sequence: CDR1 LGHDT, CDR2 YNNKEL (reference sequence). The CDR3 covers 15 residues. The J segment lost 2 bases and the V segment lost 1 base, leaving 2 bases of the junction unmatched. CDR3 nucleotides: TGTGCCAGCAGCCAAGCGGGACAGGGAAACTATGGCTACACCTTC. Its translation is CASSQAGQGNYGYTF.

The chain employs TRBV7-2 and TRBJ2-7; no reliable D call. Trimming took off 0 bases at V and 2 bases at J, with 8 bases between the two ends. Looked up from germline, CDR1 is SGHTA and CDR2 is FQGNSA. CDR3 size: 14 residues. The CDR3: CASSLAADTYEQYF. For the CDR3, the DNA is TGTGCCAGCAGCTTAGCGGCAGACACCTACGAGCAGTACTTC.

The sample holds one count of this clone. V gene TRBV7-2 combines with J gene TRBJ2-7; TRBD1 might be the D (6 bases). CDR1 and CDR2 from the germline V gene are SGHTA and FQGNSA. The CDR3 has 13 amino acids. V gave up 6 bases and J gave up 6 bases, with 15 bases separating them. The DNA for the CDR3 is TGTGCCAGCAGTCCCGGACAGATAGGCGAGCAGTACTTC. Translation: CASSPGQIGEQYF. The whole variable domain, filled in from reference TRBV7-2 and TRBJ2-7, reads GAGVSQSPSNKVTEKGKDVELRCDPISGHTALYWYRQSLGQGLEFLIYFQGNSAPDKSGLPSDRFSAERTGGSVSTLTIQRTQQEDSAVYLCASSPGQIGEQYFGPGTRLTVT.

This clone came up once. The chain employs TRBV5-1 and TRBJ1-6; D is undetermined. V was trimmed by 0 bases and J by 7 bases, leaving 5 bases between them. The CDR3 has 13 residues. Germline CDR1 and CDR2: SGHRS and YFSETQ. The CDR3 coding sequence is TGCGCCAGCAGCTTGGACCTAAATTCACCCCTCCACTTT. It yields the protein CASSLDLNSPLHF.

The chain uses TRBV7-9 and TRBJ1-1; D unresolved. V was cut by 1 base and J by 2 bases, with 8 bases left in between. There are 14 residues in the CDR3. Germline-derived CDR1 and CDR2 are SEHNR and FQNEAQ (reference sequence). As DNA, the CDR3 is TGTGCCAGCAGCTTAGGCGGGTACAACACTGAAGCTTTCTTT. Translated, it gives CASSLGGYNTEAFF.

The chain is built from TRBV28 and TRBJ2-1, with 9 bases that match TRBD2. This CDR3 contains 14 residues. Germline V lookup: CDR1 MDHEN, CDR2 SYDVKM. The junction had 6 bases not matched to a gene; V was cut back by 3 bases and J by 9 bases. Here the CDR3 DNA reads TGTGCCAGCAGTTTTAGCGGGAGAAACGGTGAGCAGTTCTTC. Translation: CASSFSGRNGEQFF. Together with reference TRBV28 and TRBJ2-1, the CDR3 gives the full variable domain: DVKVTQSSRYLVKRTGEKVFLECVQDMDHENMFWYRQDPGLGLRLIYFSYDVKMKEKGDIPEGYSVSREKKERFSLILESASTNQTSMYLCASSFSGRNGEQFFGPGTRLTVL.

The V and J genes are TRBV19 and TRBJ1-6; D is unclear. CDR1 and CDR2 (germline): LNHDA, SQIVND (reference sequence). The CDR3 is 12 residues long. V was cut by 8 bases and J by 5 bases, with 7 bases left in between. In nucleotides, the CDR3 is TGTGCCAGTCAGGAAAATAATTCACCCCTCCACTTT. Encoded protein: CASQENNSPLHF.

V and J are TRBV19 and TRBJ1-1; D is undetermined. Germline-derived CDR1 and CDR2 are LNHDA and SQIVND (reference sequence). The CDR3 loop spans 14 amino acids. V was cut by 7 bases and J by 1 base, with 13 bases left in between. In nucleotides, the CDR3 is TGTGCCAGTATGAGATTCCCCGAGAACACTGAAGCTTTCTTT. Translation gives CASMRFPENTEAFF.

V is TRBV7-9 and J is TRBJ1-1; tentatively, D is TRBD1 (6 bases). V was pared by 3 bases and J by 11 bases, with 22 bases between. The germline CDR1 and CDR2 sequences are SEHNR and FQNEAQ (reference sequence). The CDR3 has 15 amino acids. CDR3 sequence: CASSFSLSETGRAFF. The CDR3 DNA reads as TGTGCCAGCAGCTTTTCGCTTTCAGAGACAGGTCGGGCTTTCTTT.

The chain employs TRBV27 and TRBJ1-4; D is undetermined. V was cut by 6 bases and J by 8 bases, with 22 bases left in between. Looked up from germline, CDR1 is MNHEY and CDR2 is SMNVEV (reference sequence). The CDR3 length is 16 residues. The CDR3 coding sequence is TGTGCCAGCAGGGCGGGAAGGACCCCCGGGAAGGAAAAACTGTTTTTT. It translates to CASRAGRTPGKEKLFF. Looking up the rest from reference TRBV27 and TRBJ1-4 gives the full variable domain: EAQVTQNPRYLITVTGKKLTVTCSQNMNHEYMSWYRQDPGLGLRQIYYSMNVEVTDKGDVPEGYKVSRKEKRNFPLILESPSPNQTSLYFCASRAGRTPGKEKLFFGSGTQLSVL.

The rearrangement uses TRBV6-5 and TRBJ2-7; D possibly corresponds to TRBD2 (5 bases). The CDR3 has 14 amino acids. The V gene lost 2 bases and the J gene lost 2 bases, with 10 bases spanning the gap. Germline V lookup: CDR1 MNHEY, CDR2 SVGAGI. The DNA of the CDR3 is TGTGCCAGCAGTTACCGGGGATCTACCTACGAGCAGTACTTC. Translation: CASSYRGSTYEQYF.

V is TRBV18 and J is TRBJ1-2, with D unclear. Germline V CDR1 and CDR2: KGHSH, LQKENI. Trimming pared 3 bases from V and 7 bases from J, leaving 15 bases between. The CDR3 sequence is 14 residues long. CDR3 sequence: CASSPQDLVAGYTF. CDR3 sequence (DNA): TGTGCCAGCTCACCCCAGGATCTGGTGGCTGGCTACACCTTC.

A remark on this clone: This CDR3 is also generated by other DNA sequences in the sample. The genes are TRBV7-9 and TRBJ1-1; D possibly corresponds to TRBD1 (5 bases). The CDR3 extends over 13 amino acids. V was shortened by 3 bases and J by 3 bases, with 8 bases between the two germline ends. Germline-derived CDR1 and CDR2 are SEHNR and FQNEAQ (reference sequence). The CDR3 DNA sequence: TGTGCCAGCAGCTTTACAGGAGACACTGAAGCTTTCTTT. It specifies CASSFTGDTEAFF.

The chain recombines TRBV6-5 with TRBJ2-1; 10 bases are shared with TRBD2. V lost 6 bases and J lost 4; bases outside the gene matches: 6. There are 15 residues in the CDR3. CDR1 and CDR2 from the germline V gene are MNHEY and SVGAGI. The chain's CDR3 is CASSSSGSLYNEQFF. The DNA of the CDR3 is TGTGCCAGCAGCTCTAGCGGGAGCCTTTACAATGAGCAGTTCTTC.